These T cell receptor beta chains were read from a single sample in a study of blood T cell repertoires in COVID-19. The data were produced by immunoSEQ multiplex PCR, yet TCRdb's version contains in-frame clones alone and is incomplete. The sample holds roughly 59,000 clones; approximately 80% are singletons and the top ten take around 12%. The sample consisted of peripheral blood. The receptors shown here come from an elderly man with acute or convalescent COVID-19. CDR3s include the opening cysteine and the closing phenylalanine or tryptophan. D genes are given only for firm matches. Clone size, where shown, is once, few, many, or a class for clones that have expanded.

TRBJ2-7,NA,TRBV6-5,NA,TGTGCCAGCATGAGGACAGACTCCTACGAGCAGTACTTC,CASMRTDSYEQYF
TRBJ2-1,NA,TRBV7-6,NA,TGTGCCAGCAGCTCTCCCATCGGGTCCGGGGGTGAGCAGTTCTTC,CASSSPIGSGGEQFF
TRBJ2-7,NA,TRBV6-5,TRBD1,TGTGCCAGCAGAGGGACAGGGGGGCACGAGCAGTACTTC,CASRGTGGHEQYF
TRBJ2-3,NA,TRBV19,TRBD2,TGTGCCAGTAGTATAAAGACTAGCGGGAGCCCCGATACGCAGTATTTT,CASSIKTSGSPDTQYF
TRBJ1-2,NA,TRBV4-1,NA,TGCGCCAGCAGCGCCCAGGGAGGTGGTGGATATGGCTACACCTTC,CASSAQGGGGYGYTF
TRBJ2-7,NA,TRBV29-1,NA,TGCAGCGCCGCCAACTTGCTTTCCTACGAGCAGTACTTC,CSAANLLSYEQYF
TRBJ1-2,few,TRBV3-1/TRBV3-2,NA,TGTGCCAGCAGCTTCTCCGGGAAAACATCGGGCTACACCTTC,CASSFSGKTSGYTF
TRBJ1-1,NA,TRBV29-1,NA,TGCAGCGTTGTTGCCAGGGTAAGAACTGAAGCTTTCTTT,CSVVARVRTEAFF
TRBJ2-3,NA,TRBV4-1,TRBD2,TGCGCCAGTAGCCAAGGGACGGGGGGGAAGACAGATACGCAGTATTTT,CASSQGTGGKTDTQYF
TRBJ2-2,few,TRBV6-2/TRBV6-3,NA,TGTGCCAGCAGTTACACAGGGAATACGAACACCGGGGAGCTGTTTTTT,CASSYTGNTNTGELFF
TRBJ1-1,NA,TRBV7-9,TRBD1,TGTGCCAGCTTAGACAGGGGGAAGGGCACTGAAGCTTTCTTT,CASLDRGKGTEAFF
TRBJ2-3,NA,TRBV27,NA,TGTGCCAGCAGTACCGAATCTAGGGGGGATACGCAGTATTTT,CASSTESRGDTQYF
TRBJ1-2,NA,TRBV2,TRBD1,TGTGCCAGCAGTCCCAGGGGGAAACCTACTAACTATGGCTACACCTTC,CASSPRGKPTNYGYTF
TRBJ2-1,once,TRBV9,NA,TGTGCCAGCAGCGAACACGCTTGGAATGAGCAGTTCTTC,CASSEHAWNEQFF
TRBJ2-1,NA,TRBV5-6,NA,TGTGCCAGCAGCTTGGCCGACTGGAGGGGCAATGAGCAGTTCTTC,CASSLADWRGNEQFF
TRBJ1-1,NA,TRBV19,NA,TGTGCCAGTAGTAGTGCGGGTTTGAACACTGAAGCTTTCTTT,CASSSAGLNTEAFF
TRBJ2-7,few,TRBV20-1,NA,TGCAGTGCTTTCGGGACCTACGAGCAGTACTTC,CSAFGTYEQYF
TRBJ2-7,once,TRBV6-6,NA,TGTGCCAGCAGTTATTCGGCCCAGGGGTCCTACGAGCAGTACTTC,CASSYSAQGSYEQYF
TRBJ2-1,NA,TRBV19,TRBD2,TGTGCCAGTAGTATAATACGGCGGGAGTTGAGAAATGAGCAGTTCTTC,CASSIIRRELRNEQFF
TRBJ1-5,NA,TRBV4-1,NA,TGCGCCAGCAGCCAAGTACCGGGCAGCGGGGAGCCCCAGCATTTT,CASSQVPGSGEPQHF
TRBJ2-1,NA,TRBV2,NA,TGTGCCAGCAGTGGACAGATAGGGGATGAGCAGTTCTTC,CASSGQIGDEQFF
TRBJ2-1,NA,TRBV6-1,NA,TGTGCCAGCAGTGATTACTACAATGAGCAGTTCTTC,CASSDYYNEQFF
TRBJ2-3,few,TRBV9,NA,TGTGCCAGCAGCGTACAACTAGCAGGCACAGATACGCAGTATTTT,CASSVQLAGTDTQYF
TRBJ2-7,NA,TRBV11-2,NA,TGTGCCAGCAGCTTGTCTGCCTACTCCTACGAGCAGTACTTC,CASSLSAYSYEQYF
TRBJ2-7,NA,TRBV30,TRBD2,TGTGCCTGGATGGGCCGGGGGGTTTACGAGCAGTACTTC,CAWMGRGVYEQYF
TRBJ1-2,NA,TRBV19,TRBD1,TGTGCCAGTAGTATGGCAGGGGGCTTATCCACCTTC,CASSMAGGLSTF
TRBJ2-7,NA,TRBV6-5,TRBD1,TGTGCCAGCAGCCCGACCGGGACAGGGCCTGGGGAGCAGTACTTC,CASSPTGTGPGEQYF
TRBJ2-3,NA,TRBV27,TRBD1,TGTGCCAGCAGTTCCTACAGGGGGCGCTCCGATACGCAGTATTTT,CASSSYRGRSDTQYF
TRBJ2-1,NA,TRBV7-9,NA,TGTGCCAGCAGCTTTCAAGGTCGCGGTGTCTACAATGAGCAGTTCTTC,CASSFQGRGVYNEQFF
TRBJ1-1,NA,TRBV30,NA,TGTGCCTGGAGTTACACAGCGAACACTGAAGCTTTCTTT,CAWSYTANTEAFF
TRBJ2-3,NA,TRBV29-1,NA,TGCAGCGGAAGAGCTAACACAGATACGCAGTATTTT,CSGRANTDTQYF
TRBJ2-7,NA,TRBV6-1,TRBD2,TGTGCCAGCAGTGGCAGACTAGCGGGAGGGCCAAGCGAGCAGTACTTC,CASSGRLAGGPSEQYF
TRBJ2-3,NA,TRBV30,NA,TGTGCCTGGAGTGTACCCCTAGTTGGCTCGCAGCGGCAGTATTTT,CAWSVPLVGSQRQYF
TRBJ2-7,many,TRBV2,NA,TGTGCCAGCAGTGAAGACACAGTGGAACTCACCTACGAGCAGTACTTC,CASSEDTVELTYEQYF
TRBJ2-5,NA,TRBV11-2,TRBD2,TGTGCCAGCAGCTTAGAGGCTAGCGGGAGTGAGACCCAGTACTTC,CASSLEASGSETQYF
TRBJ2-2,NA,TRBV3-1/TRBV3-2,NA,TGTGCCAGCAGCCTGAACAGGGCGAACACCGGGGAGCTGTTTTTT,CASSLNRANTGELFF
TRBJ1-2,few,TRBV29-1,NA,TGCAGCGTTGAAGAGTCGCATGGGGGAGGCTATGGCTACACCTTC,CSVEESHGGGYGYTF
TRBJ2-3,NA,TRBV11-2,TRBD2,TGTGCCAGCAGCTTAGGGGGACTAGTTGACAACACAGATACGCAGTATTTT,CASSLGGLVDNTDTQYF
TRBJ2-1,NA,TRBV6-5,TRBD1,TGTGCCAGCAGTTCCGGGGACAGAAAGTATGAGCAGTTCTTC,CASSSGDRKYEQFF
TRBJ2-5,NA,TRBV12-5,TRBD2,TGTGCTAGTGCCTTCGGGACTAGCTGGGAGACCCAGTACTTC,CASAFGTSWETQYF
TRBJ2-7,NA,TRBV11-3,TRBD1,TGTGCCAGCAGCTCCAGACAGGGCTACGAGCAGTACTTC,CASSSRQGYEQYF
TRBJ2-1,NA,TRBV27,NA,TGTGCCAGCAGTTTATCGCTGACGGCCGCATTCAGGGAGCAGTTCTTC,CASSLSLTAAFREQFF
TRBJ1-2,NA,TRBV19,TRBD1,TGTGCCAGTAGTATTTTCCCCCGACAGGGTTCCCATGGCTACACCTTC,CASSIFPRQGSHGYTF
TRBJ2-1,NA,TRBV6-1,TRBD2,TGTGCCAGCAGTGAACTAGCGGGGGCTACTTACAATGAGCAGTTCTTC,CASSELAGATYNEQFF
TRBJ2-1,NA,TRBV9,TRBD2,TGTGCCAGCAGCGTTACTAGCGGGTTCTCCTACAATGAGCAGTTCTTC,CASSVTSGFSYNEQFF
TRBJ2-1,NA,TRBV24-1,NA,TGTGCCACCAGTGATCCACAGGGTTCAAGCAGGAAATACAATGAGCAGTTCTTC,CATSDPQGSSRKYNEQFF
TRBJ1-4,NA,TRBV19,NA,TGTGCCAGTAGTCCCCTCTCGACAGGAACAAATGAAAAACTGTTTTTT,CASSPLSTGTNEKLFF
TRBJ2-2,once,TRBV5-1,NA,TGCGCCAGCAGCTTGCCTAGCGATAACACCGGGGAGCTGTTTTTT,CASSLPSDNTGELFF
TRBJ1-6,few,TRBV5-1,TRBD1,TGCGCCAGCAGCCCATCGGACAGGGGCAATTCACCCCTCCACTTT,CASSPSDRGNSPLHF
TRBJ2-2,NA,TRBV7-2,NA,TGTGCCAGCAGCTTAGACTATGACACCGGGGAGCTGTTTTTT,CASSLDYDTGELFF
TRBJ1-5,NA,TRBV19,NA,TGTGCCAGTAATCAAAGAGCGTATGGCAATCAGCCCCAGCATTTT,CASNQRAYGNQPQHF
TRBJ2-3,NA,TRBV21-1,NA,TGTGCCACCACGAAGGGGGAAGGGGCCGTTTTATCCACAGATACGCAGTATTTT,CATTKGEGAVLSTDTQYF
TRBJ2-1,NA,TRBV25-1,NA,TGTGCCAGCAGTTTAAACACCAATGAGCAGTTCTTC,CASSLNTNEQFF
TRBJ2-2,NA,TRBV2,TRBD2,TGTGCCAGCAGAAGACTAGCGGGGGGTTCGAACACCGGGGAGCTGTTTTTT,CASRRLAGGSNTGELFF
TRBJ2-2,NA,TRBV24-1,NA,TGTGCCACCAGTGATCCTGCCAGGGGTTGGGCCGGGGAGCTGTTTTTT,CATSDPARGWAGELFF